This is a list of T cell receptor beta chains from one sample in a study of regulatory T cells in long-lasting Graves disease. TCRdb independently ran MiXCR on the multiplex PCR reads; one entry per CDR3 protein. The data contain about 620,000 distinct CDR3 sequences, roughly 16% of them singletons. A further study also used this sample, focusing on T cells in Graves' hyperthyroidism and ophthalmopathy.

The sequences come from peripheral blood mononuclear cells (PBMCs), collected at new diagnosis, from a patient treated with antithyroid drugs. Source of these receptors: a woman under 40 with Graves disease. Both conserved end residues are part of each CDR3. A D gene is named only where the DNA matches it firmly. Some rows mark clone size as missing; the rest say once, few, many or name a class of expanded clone.

d_call	v_call	j_call	clone_size	cdr3_nt	cdr3_aa
TRBD1	TRBV19	TRBJ1-3	once	TGTGCCAGTAGTATCCAACAGGGGGTGATCTCTGGAAACACCATATATTTT	CASSIQQGVISGNTIYF
-	TRBV4-1	TRBJ2-5	-	TGCGCCAGCAGCCAAGAGGAGGTACAGACCCAGTACTTC	CASSQEEVQTQYF
TRBD1	TRBV12-3/TRBV12-4	TRBJ1-6	many	TGTGCCAGCAGCCCCAGGACAGGAGATCATTCACCCCTCCACTTT	CASSPRTGDHSPLHF
-	TRBV2	TRBJ1-2	many	TGTGCCAGCAGTACCCGGGCCGTGACGAGCTATGGCTACACCTTC	CASSTRAVTSYGYTF
-	TRBV11-2	TRBJ2-6	few	TGTGCCAGCAGCTTACGAGGAGGGACCGCTGGGGCCAACGTCCTGACTTTC	CASSLRGGTAGANVLTF
-	TRBV30	TRBJ2-1	many	TGTGCCTGCGATCAGGGGAACAATGAGCAGTTCTTC	CACDQGNNEQFF
-	TRBV2	TRBJ2-5	many	TGTGCCAGCAGGGCCGGGGCGTCGCAAGAGACCCAGTACTTC	CASRAGASQETQYF
-	TRBV9	TRBJ2-3	-	TGTGCCAGCAGCGGATCTTCAGCCGGGCAGTATTTT	CASSGSSAGQYF
-	TRBV12-3/TRBV12-4	TRBJ2-1	many	TGTGCCAGCAGTTTAGCGTTTACTAGTCTATACAATGAGCAGTTCTTC	CASSLAFTSLYNEQFF
TRBD2	TRBV28	TRBJ2-4	many	TGTGCCAGCAGTTTGAGGCTAGCGGGGCCAGGGTACTTC	CASSLRLAGPGYF
TRBD1	TRBV19	TRBJ2-7	few	TGTGCCAGTAGGGCCGGGACAGGGAGTACCTACGAGCAGTACTTC	CASRAGTGSTYEQYF
TRBD1	TRBV6-5	TRBJ1-2	few	TGTGCCAGCAGTTACGACTTCCACAGGGGCAGGCTGGATGGCTACACCTTC	CASSYDFHRGRLDGYTF
TRBD1	TRBV11-2	TRBJ2-1	many	TGTGCCAGCAGCTCCCGACAGGGGCGCGATGAGCAGTTCTTC	CASSSRQGRDEQFF
-	TRBV2	TRBJ2-3	-	TGTGCCAGCAGCAGTCAGGGGTTCGGTCGGGATACGCAGTATTTT	CASSSQGFGRDTQYF
-	TRBV11-2	TRBJ2-3	many	TGTGCCAGCAGCTTAGAGGGGGTCTTCACAGATACGCAGTATTTT	CASSLEGVFTDTQYF
TRBD1	TRBV18	TRBJ2-1	few	TGTGCCAGCTCACCGGGACAGATCCAGAACGGTGAGCAGTTCTTC	CASSPGQIQNGEQFF
-	TRBV5-1	TRBJ2-6	-	TGTGCCAGCAGCGCGGTTACAAGCTCCGGGGCCAACGTCCTGACTTTC	CASSAVTSSGANVLTF
-	TRBV6-1	TRBJ1-2	many	TGTGCCAGCAGTGAACCCAAGAATGGCTACACCTTC	CASSEPKNGYTF
-	TRBV28	TRBJ2-7	few	TGTGCCAGCAGTTTCCCGCAGAACCTATTTCAGTACTTC	CASSFPQNLFQYF
-	TRBV19	TRBJ2-1	many	TGTGCCAGTCAACCCGGGGTCCTTAACAATGAGCAGTTCTTC	CASQPGVLNNEQFF
-	TRBV11-2	TRBJ1-5	-	TGTGCCAGCAGCTCGTTGGGAGTTCAGCCCCAGCATTTT	CASSSLGVQPQHF
-	TRBV20-1	TRBJ1-2	many	TGCAGTGCGGTCCGAGAAGGGGGACGCTATGGCTACACCTTC	CSAVREGGRYGYTF
-	TRBV5-1	TRBJ1-4	many	TGCGCCAGCAGCTATAACGGTGGGGAAAAACTGTTTTTT	CASSYNGGEKLFF
TRBD1	TRBV10-3	TRBJ1-3	-	TGTGCCATGGGAGGGGGCTCGATTGGAAACACCATATATTTT	CAMGGGSIGNTIYF
TRBD1	TRBV27	TRBJ2-1	-	TGTGCCAGCAGAAAAGCCACAGGGGTCCCCTACAATGAGCAGTTCTTC	CASRKATGVPYNEQFF